Each of the 2 T cell receptor beta chains below was sequenced from the same sample in a study of OX40 agonist ivuxolimab in advanced cancers. Profiled with immunoSEQ multiplex PCR; TCRdb holds only in-frame clones, not every one. Found here are around 15,000 clones, around 77% of them singletons; the top ten hold around a third. Specimen: CD4+ or CD8+ T cells sorted from blood, collected in a trial of the OX40 agonist ivuxolimab. These TCRs come from an adult with an advanced solid tumor such as melanoma, head and neck, liver or kidney cancer.

The chain employs TRBV5-6 and TRBJ1-5; 7 nucleotides match TRBD1. Germline CDR1 is SGHDT and CDR2 is YYEEEE. The V and J ends lost 1 base and 4 bases, in that order; junction bases with no gene match: 2. The CDR3 sequence is 14 residues long. CDR3 sequence (DNA): TGTGCCAGCAGCTTGTACAGGGGAAATCAGCCCCAGCATTTT. Its translation is CASSLYRGNQPQHF.

The rearrangement joins TRBV5-1 to TRBJ2-7; 7 bases are shared with TRBD2. The CDR3 consists of 14 residues. V was clipped by 4 bases and J by 5 bases; unmatched bases: 9. The V gene's germline CDR1 is SGHRS and CDR2 YFSETQ. The CDR3 loop is CASSVRDYVNEQYF. The CDR3 region has the DNA TGCGCCAGCAGCGTTCGGGACTACGTGAACGAGCAGTACTTC.